This TCR beta chain emerged from a study of tumor-infiltrating lymphocytes in oesophageal squamous cell carcinoma. This clonotype appeared many times. A single record per CDR3 protein comes from TCRdb applying MiXCR to the PCR reads. The table lists under 20,000 distinct CDR3 sequences, almost 40% of them singletons. The source material was blood. The receptor was isolated from a male donor with esophageal squamous cell carcinoma.

The CDR3 protein is CASSSSRTGNTIYF. The CDR3 coding sequence is TGTGCCAGCAGTAGCTCCAGGACAGGGAACACCATATATTTT. The genes are TRBV28 and TRBJ1-3, with TRBD1 matching 8 bases. Germline V CDR1 and CDR2: MDHEN, SYDVKM. This CDR3 comprises 14 residues. Germline trimming cut 5 bases from V and 7 bases from J; bases unmatched to any gene: 7.